The 20 T cell receptor beta chains given below trace back to one sample, sequenced in a study of monozygotic twins with inflammatory bowel disease. From the 5' RACE reads, TCRdb lists one entry per CDR3 protein and no DNA. Its listing shows about 160,000 distinct CDR3 sequences. Sequenced material: blood. Every receptor here comes from a human donor with ulcerative colitis or Crohn's disease, or a healthy co-twin of an affected twin (not recorded which).

J is TRBJ2-1 and V is TRBV5-1; there is no DNA to check the TCRdb D call of TRBD2. Germline V gene data show CDR1 as SGHRS and CDR2 as YFSETQ. The CDR3 spans 17 residues. CDR3 loop: CASRFGTSGRGVNEQFF.

V usage is TRBV7-9 and J usage is TRBJ2-2. CDR3 length: 15 amino acids. Germline assignment: CDR1 SEHNR and CDR2 FQNEAQ (reference sequence). The CDR3 here is CASSSAGGYTGELFF.

This sequence joins TRBV12-3 or TRBV12-4 and TRBJ1-1. The CDR3 length is 11 residues. The CDR3 loop is CASSVLTEAFF.

The chain has TRBV5-1 and TRBJ2-1. CDR1 is SGHRS and CDR2 is YFSETQ in the germline V gene. CDR3 length equals 14 residues. CDR3 sequence reads: CASSLAAKPYEQFF. Using reference TRBV5-1 and TRBJ2-1 for the parts outside the CDR3, the full variable domain is KAGVTQTPRYLIKTRGQQVTLSCSPISGHRSVSWYQQTPGQGLQFLFEYFSETQRNKGNFPGRFSGRQFSNSRSEMNVSTLELGDSALYLCASSLAAKPYEQFFGPGTRLTVL.

The chain uses TRBV20-1 and TRBJ2-5; TCRdb names TRBD2, which stays unverified in the absence of DNA. Per the germline V gene, CDR1 is DFQATT and CDR2 is SNEGSKA (reference sequence). There are 16 residues in the CDR3. The CDR3 sequence is CSARDRSGLVVGTQYF.

V and J are TRBV2 and TRBJ1-4. Germline values: CDR1 SNHLY, CDR2 FYNNEI. This CDR3 spans 11 amino acids. The CDR3 here is CASLLNEKLFF.

CDR3 in amino acids: CASSPPTKHQPQHF. The chain recombines TRBV12-3 or TRBV12-4 with TRBJ1-5; TCRdb's assignment of TRBD1 cannot be checked, as there is no DNA. The CDR3 is 14 residues long.

The chain is built from TRBV9 and TRBJ2-7; the TCRdb D gene call, TRBD2, has no DNA to confirm it. The CDR3 is 15 amino acids. CDR1 is SGDLS, CDR2 YYNGEE, per germline. The CDR3 loop reads CASSVSTSGAYEQYF.

The chain carries TRBV20-1 and TRBJ2-1. There are 12 residues in the CDR3. CDR1 is DFQATT, CDR2 SNEGSKA, per germline (reference sequence). CDR3 protein: CSVTYMVNEQFF.

The chain uses TRBV5-1 and TRBJ2-3; TCRdb outputs TRBD2, but without DNA this stays unchecked. CDR1 SGHRS and CDR2 YFSETQ come from the germline V gene. CDR3 length: 19 amino acids. CDR3 loop: CASSVGRLAGMGSTDTQYF. The entire variable domain, with the rest obtained from reference TRBV5-1 and TRBJ2-3, is as follows: KAGVTQTPRYLIKTRGQQVTLSCSPISGHRSVSWYQQTPGQGLQFLFEYFSETQRNKGNFPGRFSGRQFSNSRSEMNVSTLELGDSALYLCASSVGRLAGMGSTDTQYFGPGTRLTVL.

The chain couples TRBV28 to TRBJ2-1; TCRdb's D call of TRBD1 is untestable without DNA. This CDR3 region has 16 residues. Germline assignment: CDR1 MDHEN and CDR2 SYDVKM. CDR3 region: CASSIRQGNSYNEQFF.

V and J are TRBV7-9 and TRBJ2-7. The CDR3 loop spans 15 amino acids. CDR1 SEHNR and CDR2 FQNEAQ come from the germline V gene (reference sequence). The CDR3 reads CASSPLETELYEQYF.

The CDR3 loop is CASSSGQGSQPQHF. The chain carries TRBV5-1 and TRBJ1-5. CDR3 length: 14 amino acids. CDR1 is SGHRS and CDR2 is YFSETQ in the germline V gene.

The chain joins TRBV20-1 to TRBJ2-3; with no DNA, the TCRdb D assignment of TRBD1 cannot be verified. The CDR3 runs 13 residues. Looked up from germline, CDR1 is DFQATT and CDR2 is SNEGSKA (reference sequence). The CDR3 sequence: CSPLGGNSDTQYF.

This chain connects TRBV5-1 to TRBJ2-7; TCRdb's assignment of TRBD1 cannot be checked, as there is no DNA. Looked up from germline, CDR1 is SGHRS and CDR2 is YFSETQ. The CDR3 is 15 residues long. The CDR3 loop reads CASSNGQGPHYEQYF.

V is TRBV28 and J is TRBJ2-1; the D call of TRBD1 rests on TCRdb alone, since no DNA is present to check it. Germline values: CDR1 MDHEN, CDR2 SYDVKM. This CDR3 has 12 residues. The CDR3 loop reads CASSLAPSEQFF.

V gene TRBV6-2 or TRBV6-3 combines with J gene TRBJ2-2; the D call from TCRdb, TRBD1, cannot be confirmed without DNA. CDR3 length: 14 residues. The germline V gene has CDR1 MNHEY and CDR2 SVGEGT. CDR3 amino acids: CASRTPGDTGELFF.

CDR3 protein: CSVETGFSGNTIYF. The rearrangement uses TRBV29-1 and TRBJ1-3; TCRdb names TRBD1, which stays unverified in the absence of DNA. The CDR3 has 14 amino acids. The V gene's germline CDR1 is SQVTM and CDR2 ANQGSEA.

V usage is TRBV20-1 and J usage is TRBJ1-2; TCRdb gives TRBD1 as the D gene, but with no DNA this cannot be confirmed. Germline CDR1 is DFQATT and CDR2 is SNEGSKA (reference sequence). This CDR3 is built from 13 residues. Here the CDR3 reads CSAGTGGSYGYTF.

The chain employs TRBV9 and TRBJ2-7; TCRdb's D gene call, TRBD1, goes unchecked for lack of DNA. This CDR3 spans 15 amino acids. Germline assignment: CDR1 SGDLS and CDR2 YYNGEE. CDR3 sequence reads: CASSVGQAFSYEQYF.